The rows below give T cell receptor beta chains drawn from one sample of a study of blood T cells in healthy people across ages. TCRdb analysed the 5' RACE reads with MiXCR anew, one entry per CDR3 protein. The table lists about 970,000 distinct CDR3 sequences, about 51% of them singletons, with around 21% in the top ten. What was sequenced was blood. These receptors came from a woman in her sixties or seventies in good health. CDR3s include the opening cysteine and the closing phenylalanine or tryptophan. D genes are given only for firm matches. The size field is filled for only some rows; it gives once, few, many or a size class.

J gene | D gene | V gene | clone size | CDR3 protein | CDR3 DNA
TRBJ2-1 | . | TRBV20-1 | . | CSAQRESLYEQFF | TGCAGTGCCCAGAGGGAGAGCCTCTATGAGCAGTTCTTC
TRBJ2-7 | . | TRBV27 | . | CASSVDPAYEQYF | TGTGCCAGCAGTGTGGACCCAGCCTACGAGCAGTACTTC
TRBJ2-3 | . | TRBV20-1 | few | CSLIRGGDTQYF | TGCAGCCTCATCCGTGGCGGAGATACGCAGTATTTT
TRBJ1-2 | TRBD1 | TRBV4-1 | few | CASSPRTGVGYTF | TGCGCCAGCAGCCCAAGGACAGGGGTTGGCTACACCTTC
TRBJ2-5 | . | TRBV10-3 | once | CAISVGAETQYF | TGTGCCATCAGTGTGGGTGCGGAGACCCAGTACTTC
TRBJ1-6 | . | TRBV7-6 | . | CASSLVDRANSPLHF | TGTGCCAGCAGCTTAGTGGACAGAGCGAATTCACCCCTCCACTTT
TRBJ2-7 | . | TRBV27 | . | CARRPLIQKSSYEQYF | TGTGCCAGGAGACCTTTGATCCAGAAGAGCTCCTACGAGCAGTACTTC
TRBJ1-5 | . | TRBV20-1 | . | CSARTRNQPQHF | TGCAGTGCAAGGACACGGAATCAGCCCCAGCATTTT
TRBJ2-1 | TRBD2 | TRBV20-1 | . | CSAEELAGYNEQFF | TGCAGTGCAGAGGAACTAGCGGGGTACAATGAGCAGTTCTTC
TRBJ2-5 | . | TRBV7-2 | . | CASSLWATTAQETQYF | TGTGCCAGCAGCTTATGGGCCACGACAGCCCAAGAGACCCAGTACTTC
TRBJ2-5 | . | TRBV12-3/TRBV12-4 | . | CASSFSEDEQYF | TGTGCCAGCAGTTTTTCTGAGGATGAGCAGTACTTC
TRBJ2-1 | . | TRBV20-1 | . | CSARVGLLHNEQFF | TGCAGTGCTAGAGTTGGACTCCTTCACAATGAGCAGTTCTTC
TRBJ1-4 | . | TRBV10-3 | many | CAAGATNEKLFF | TGTGCCGCAGGGGCAACTAATGAAAAACTGTTTTTT
TRBJ2-4 | . | TRBV7-2 | . | CASSLEGMAIENIQYF | TGTGCCAGCAGCTTAGAGGGGATGGCTATCGAAAACATTCAGTACTTC
TRBJ2-1 | TRBD2 | TRBV6-6 | . | CASSYRGSGRYNEQFF | TGTGCCAGCAGTTACCGAGGTAGCGGGCGGTACAATGAGCAGTTCTTC
TRBJ1-5 | TRBD1 | TRBV27 | few | CASRPIDRVHQPQHF | TGTGCCAGCAGACCCATCGACAGGGTCCACCAGCCCCAGCATTTT
TRBJ2-5 | TRBD2 | TRBV7-3 | . | CASSLGGGVGEETQYF | TGTGCCAGCAGCTTAGGGGGAGGGGTTGGAGAAGAGACCCAGTACTTC
TRBJ2-5 | . | TRBV4-1 | . | CASSPLGLVGEETQYF | TGCGCCAGCAGCCCACTGGGGCTAGTTGGGGAAGAGACCCAGTACTTC
TRBJ2-2 | . | TRBV24-1 | . | CATSEGEGSNTGELFF | TGTGCCACCAGTGAGGGTGAAGGGTCGAACACCGGGGAGCTGTTTTTT
TRBJ2-1 | TRBD2 | TRBV20-1 | few | CSARDDTGGRGNEQFF | TGCAGTGCTAGGGACGACACTGGCGGGAGGGGCAATGAGCAGTTCTTC
TRBJ2-5 | TRBD1 | TRBV4-1 | . | CASSPSRDRGLGTQYF | TGCGCCAGCAGCCCGTCGAGGGACAGGGGGTTAGGGACCCAGTACTTC
TRBJ2-4 | TRBD2 | TRBV12-3/TRBV12-4 | . | CASRIAGPRREQYF | TGTGCCAGCAGAATAGCGGGACCTAGGAGAGAGCAGTACTTC
TRBJ2-7 | TRBD1 | TRBV11-2 | . | CASSLGLNRGLDEQYF | TGTGCCAGCAGCCTGGGCCTCAACAGGGGGCTGGACGAGCAGTACTTC
TRBJ2-1 | TRBD2 | TRBV7-3 | . | CASSLSGGPLDEQFF | TGTGCCAGCAGCTTATCGGGAGGGCCATTGGATGAGCAGTTCTTC
TRBJ2-3 | . | TRBV7-6 | . | CASTKRTTPYTDTQYF | TGTGCCAGCACCAAAAGGACAACACCGTACACAGATACGCAGTATTTT
TRBJ2-3 | . | TRBV6-6 | . | CASSGSGGDTQYF | TGTGCCAGCAGTGGGTCTGGGGGGGATACGCAGTATTTT
TRBJ2-1 | TRBD2 | TRBV3-1 | . | CASSQESTSGHNEQFF | TGTGCCAGCAGCCAAGAGAGTACTAGCGGTCACAATGAGCAGTTCTTC
TRBJ1-4 | . | TRBV12-3/TRBV12-4 | . | CASSRTSGAEKLFF | TGTGCCAGCAGTCGTACCTCCGGGGCGGAAAAACTGTTTTTT
TRBJ2-7 | TRBD2 | TRBV12-5 | . | CASGPSLAGGGGNEQYF | TGTGCTAGTGGTCCCTCCCTAGCGGGAGGAGGGGGCAATGAGCAGTACTTC
TRBJ1-1 | . | TRBV7-2 | . | CASNARVYTEAFF | TGTGCCAGCAACGCCAGGGTTTACACTGAAGCTTTCTTT
TRBJ2-7 | TRBD1 | TRBV28 | . | CAGGTGVGEQYF | TGTGCAGGGGGGACAGGGGTCGGCGAGCAGTACTTC
TRBJ2-5 | . | TRBV20-1 | few | CSAPPWGAPSEETQYF | TGCAGTGCCCCGCCCTGGGGGGCCCCCTCGGAAGAGACCCAGTACTTC
TRBJ2-5 | . | TRBV4-1 | . | CASSHPLETQYF | TGCGCCAGCAGCCACCCGCTAGAGACCCAGTACTTC
TRBJ2-7 | . | TRBV20-1 | . | CSANPGVEAQYF | TGCAGTGCTAACCCGGGAGTGGAGGCCCAGTACTTC
TRBJ2-7 | TRBD1 | TRBV18 | . | CASSPQTGLGYEQYF | TGTGCCAGCTCACCACAGACAGGGCTGGGCTACGAGCAGTACTTC
TRBJ2-3 | TRBD2 | TRBV5-1 | . | CASSSGLAGDTGTQYF | TGCGCCAGCAGCAGCGGACTAGCGGGGGACACAGGTACGCAGTATTTT
TRBJ1-4 | . | TRBV5-1 | . | CASSLSLDEKLFF | TGCGCCAGCAGCTTGAGTCTTGATGAAAAACTGTTTTTT
TRBJ2-1 | TRBD2 | TRBV20-1 | . | CSARPGLDYNEQFF | TGCAGTGCTAGACCGGGACTAGACTACAATGAGCAGTTCTTC
TRBJ2-3 | . | TRBV15 | . | CATSRDRGIRTDTQYF | TGTGCCACCAGCAGAGATCGGGGGATTCGCACAGATACGCAGTATTTT
TRBJ2-1 | . | TRBV27 | few | CASWTAYNEQFF | TGTGCCAGCTGGACAGCATACAATGAGCAGTTCTTC
TRBJ2-5 | TRBD1 | TRBV12-3/TRBV12-4 | few | CASSTGDRLNEQYF | TGTGCCAGCAGTACGGGGGACAGGCTCAATGAGCAGTACTTC
TRBJ2-5 | TRBD1 | TRBV6-5 | . | CASSYAQTGWETQYF | TGTGCCAGCAGTTACGCCCAGACAGGGTGGGAGACCCAGTACTTC
TRBJ2-1 | TRBD2 | TRBV20-1 | . | CSASGGRADNEQFF | TGCAGTGCCTCGGGGGGGAGGGCCGACAATGAGCAGTTCTTC
TRBJ2-1 | . | TRBV29-1 | many | CSVDSRGLPGEQFF | TGCAGCGTTGATAGTCGGGGGCTCCCGGGTGAGCAGTTCTTC
TRBJ2-3 | . | TRBV3-1 | . | CASRPGALITDTQYF | TGTGCCAGCCGGCCCGGGGCCCTGATAACAGATACGCAGTATTTT
TRBJ2-3 | TRBD2 | TRBV9 | . | CASSAGLDGTDTQYF | TGTGCCAGCAGCGCTGGACTAGACGGCACAGATACGCAGTATTTT
TRBJ2-7 | . | TRBV20-1 | . | CNGGAHNEQYF | TGCAATGGGGGGGCCCACAATGAGCAGTACTTC
TRBJ1-4 | TRBD1 | TRBV12-3/TRBV12-4 | . | CASRPPGTGPEKLFF | TGTGCCAGTAGGCCTCCGGGGACAGGGCCCGAAAAACTGTTTTTT
TRBJ1-4 | . | TRBV27 | . | CASSSTGFLGEKLFF | TGTGCCAGCAGTTCGACGGGATTTTTAGGGGAAAAACTGTTTTTT
TRBJ1-2 | . | TRBV4-2 | . | CASSQAGADRSYGYTF | TGTGCCAGCAGCCAAGCCGGGGCGGATCGAAGCTATGGCTACACCTTC
TRBJ2-7 | TRBD2 | TRBV12-3/TRBV12-4 | . | CASRAGLAGSYEQYF | TGTGCCAGCAGGGCGGGACTAGCGGGCTCCTACGAGCAGTACTTC
TRBJ2-6 | . | TRBV7-9 | . | CASSRQVADSGANVLTF | TGTGCCAGCAGCAGACAGGTTGCTGATTCTGGGGCCAACGTCCTGACTTTC
TRBJ2-4 | . | TRBV12-3/TRBV12-4 | few | CAVTGRYTKNIQYF | TGTGCCGTCACAGGGCGATACACCAAAAACATTCAGTACTTC
TRBJ2-7 | TRBD2 | TRBV28 | . | CASRGLAGRDIWNEQYF | TGTGCCAGCAGGGGACTAGCGGGGAGAGACATATGGAATGAGCAGTACTTC
TRBJ2-7 | . | TRBV3-1 | once | CASSRSFQQGRIGTTYEQYF | TGTGCCAGCAGCCGTTCCTTCCAACAGGGTCGGATAGGCACAACCTACGAGCAGTACTTC
TRBJ2-3 | TRBD2 | TRBV28 | . | CASRPVLGTSGPDTQYF | TGTGCCAGCCGACCTGTCCTCGGGACTAGCGGTCCAGATACGCAGTATTTT
TRBJ2-3 | . | TRBV27 | . | CASRLVRQSTDTQYF | TGTGCCAGCAGATTAGTTCGACAGTCCACAGATACGCAGTATTTT
TRBJ2-3 | TRBD2 | TRBV12-3/TRBV12-4 | . | CATQWRLAADTQYF | TGTGCCACCCAGTGGAGACTAGCGGCAGATACGCAGTATTTT
TRBJ2-1 | TRBD2 | TRBV18 | once | CASSPPSGRGDNEQFF | TGTGCCAGCTCACCACCCAGCGGGAGGGGAGACAATGAGCAGTTCTTC